The 13 T cell receptor beta chains presented below share a single source sample, sequenced in a study of blood T cell repertoires in COVID-19. Sequencing used immunoSEQ multiplex PCR; TCRdb keeps in-frame clones, though not all of them. Of tens of thousands of clones listed, roughly 80% are singletons. The specimen was peripheral blood. The source of these receptors is a man between 65 and 80 years old with COVID-19, enrolled during active disease.

The chain recombines TRBV24-1 with TRBJ2-2; 7 bases agree with TRBD2. From germline, CDR1 is KGHDR and CDR2 SFDVKD. CDR3 length: 15 residues. After removal of 5 bases from V and 4 bases from J, the junction contained 6 bases not matched to a gene. The CDR3 reads CATSGASGFTGELFF. Here the CDR3 DNA reads TGTGCCACCAGTGGGGCTAGCGGTTTCACCGGGGAGCTGTTTTTT.

The gene calls are TRBV7-9 and TRBJ1-6, with 7 bases that match TRBD1. From germline, CDR1 is SEHNR and CDR2 FQNEAQ (reference sequence). The length of the CDR3 is 15 residues. Trimming took 1 base from V and 9 from J; bases not matched to a gene: 6. The CDR3 DNA follows: TGTGCCAGCAGCTTAGGGACAGGATTGGGTTCACCCCTCCACTTT. It codes for CASSLGTGLGSPLHF.

The J gene is TRBJ2-3, the V gene TRBV27; 8 bases map to TRBD1. After removal of 5 bases from V and 14 bases from J, the junction contained 18 bases not matched to a gene. CDR1 and CDR2 from the germline V gene are MNHEY and SMNVEV (reference sequence). This CDR3 has 15 residues. For the CDR3, the DNA is TGTGCCAGCAGTCCTAGGACAGGGAAGTTGCTTGCAGGGTATTTT. Encoded protein: CASSPRTGKLLAGYF.

The chain recombines TRBV7-3 with TRBJ2-3; TRBD2 agrees at 12 bases. V lost 4 bases, J lost 2 bases, and 4 bases stayed unmatched. The CDR3 loop spans 16 amino acids. Germline V lookup: CDR1 SGHTA, CDR2 FQGTGA. The CDR3 reads CASSSGLAGFTDTQYF. The CDR3 DNA reads as TGTGCCAGCAGCTCCGGACTAGCGGGGTTCACAGATACGCAGTATTTT.

CDR3 sequence reads: CASSEADGVGQPQHF. Here the CDR3 DNA reads TGTGCCAGCAGTGAAGCGGACGGGGTGGGGCAGCCCCAGCATTTT. The genes are TRBV6-1 and TRBJ1-5; no clear D gene. There are 15 residues in the CDR3. V lost 0 bases and J 7 bases, leaving 13 bases between the germline ends. From germline, CDR1 is MNHNS and CDR2 SASEGT.

This chain connects TRBV18 to TRBJ2-7; no firm D call. Trimming removed 6 bases from V and 3 bases from J, with 6 bases in between. The CDR3 spans 11 residues. CDR1 KGHSH and CDR2 LQKENI come from the germline V gene. The DNA for the CDR3 is TGTGCCAGCTCCCTAGACTACGAGCAGTACTTC. It yields the protein CASSLDYEQYF.

The chain uses TRBV7-8 and TRBJ1-4, with 7 bases matching TRBD1. The CDR3 has 15 amino acids. CDR1 SGHVS and CDR2 FQNEAQ come from the germline V gene. V was clipped by 4 bases and J by 8 bases; unmatched bases: 10. This chain's CDR3 is CASSSNRGSREKLFF. The CDR3 coding sequence is TGTGCCAGCAGCTCAAACAGGGGATCGAGGGAAAAACTGTTTTTT.

This chain connects TRBV13 to TRBJ2-1; 8 bases agree with TRBD2. The germline V gene encodes CDR1 PRHDT and CDR2 FYEKMQ (reference sequence). The CDR3 spans 19 residues. The V segment lost 0 bases and the J segment 4 bases; nucleotides outside the gene matches: 14. This CDR3 is CASSLGGGEAGAGYNEQFF. The DNA of the CDR3 is TGTGCCAGCAGCTTAGGTGGAGGAGAAGCGGGGGCGGGATACAATGAGCAGTTCTTC.

In DNA, the CDR3 is TGTGCCAGCAGTGACCCTAATACAGGGATCAGATCACCCCTCCACTTT. It codes for CASSDPNTGIRSPLHF. The chain is built from TRBV6-1 and TRBJ1-6; tentatively, D is TRBD1 (6 bases). CDR1 MNHNS and CDR2 SASEGT come from the germline V gene. Trimming shortened V by 3 bases and J by 10 bases, and 19 bases separated the two germline ends. The CDR3 is 16 residues long.

The gene calls are TRBV7-6 and TRBJ2-7; TRBD1 aligns across 8 bases. J gave up 6 bases and V 1 base, and 2 bases lay outside the gene matches. Germline lookup yields CDR1 SGHVS and CDR2 FNYEAQ. The CDR3 is made up of 13 amino acids. DNA for the CDR3: TGTGCCAGCAGCTTAGAGACAGGGGTCGAGCAGTACTTC. Translating gives CASSLETGVEQYF. The entire variable domain, with the rest obtained from reference TRBV7-6 and TRBJ2-7, is as follows: GAGVSQSPRYKVTKRGQDVALRCDPISGHVSLYWYRQALGQGPEFLTYFNYEAQQDKSGLPNDRFSAERPEGSISTLTIQRTEQRDSAMYRCASSLETGVEQYFGPGTRLTVT.

This clone was recorded a few times. The J gene is TRBJ1-5, the V gene TRBV7-2, with a tentative D call TRBD1 (6 bases). Per germline, CDR1 SGHTA and CDR2 FQGNSA. V dropped 2 bases and J dropped 5 bases, with 7 bases sitting between them. The CDR3 totals 13 residues. The CDR3 DNA follows: TGTGCCAGCAGCTTAACAGGGCATCAGCCCCAGCATTTT. Its protein product is CASSLTGHQPQHF.

The CDR3 protein is CASSLRISGGGSYNEQFF. CDR3 coding DNA: TGTGCCAGCAGTCTTAGGATAAGTGGGGGAGGATCCTACAATGAGCAGTTCTTC. This chain uses TRBV5-5 with TRBJ2-1; D is possibly TRBD2 (6 bases). Trimming took 5 bases from V and 1 from J, leaving 22 bases between them. Per the germline V gene, CDR1 is SGHKS and CDR2 is YYEKEE (reference sequence). CDR3 length: 18 amino acids.

The V and J genes are TRBV2 and TRBJ1-2; the D gene is possibly TRBD1 (6 bases). V was shortened by 1 base and J by 2 bases, with 11 bases between the two germline ends. This CDR3 region has 15 residues. Germline lookup yields CDR1 SNHLY and CDR2 FYNNEI. CDR3 sequence: CASSEGWTANYGYTF. For the CDR3, the DNA is TGTGCCAGCAGTGAAGGGTGGACAGCCAACTATGGCTACACCTTC.